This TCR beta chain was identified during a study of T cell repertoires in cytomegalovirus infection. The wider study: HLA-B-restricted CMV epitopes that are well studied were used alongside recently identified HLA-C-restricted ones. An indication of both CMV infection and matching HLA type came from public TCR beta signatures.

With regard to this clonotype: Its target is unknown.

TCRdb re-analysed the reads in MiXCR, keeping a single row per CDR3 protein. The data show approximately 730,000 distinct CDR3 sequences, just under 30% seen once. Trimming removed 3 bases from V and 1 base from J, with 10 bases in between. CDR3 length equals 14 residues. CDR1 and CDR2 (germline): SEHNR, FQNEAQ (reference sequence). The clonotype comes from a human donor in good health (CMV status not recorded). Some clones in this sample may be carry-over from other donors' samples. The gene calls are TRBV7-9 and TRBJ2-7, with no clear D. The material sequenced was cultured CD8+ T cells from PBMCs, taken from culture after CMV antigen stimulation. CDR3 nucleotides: TGTGCCAGCAGCTTCCCACACCCGTCCTACGAGCAGTACTTC. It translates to CASSFPHPSYEQYF.